The T cell receptor beta chain under discussion was sequenced for a study of a mutant IDH1 vaccine in newly diagnosed glioma. About the study: First vaccine doses came 4-6 weeks after radiotherapy alone, or with temozolomide cycles. Among treated patients, around 60% were male and around 40% female, and mean age was 40.4 years. Study-wide results and caveats: Patients mounted vaccine-induced immune responses in 90% to 95% of cases.

As for this clone: Its matching antigen is unknown.

Time point denoted: week 47, end of study. Vaccine doses each comprised 300 ug of mutant IDH1 20-mer peptide, with topical imiquimod. CDR1 SGHTA and CDR2 FQGNSA come from the germline V gene. The CDR3 covers 14 residues. Trimming stripped 6 bases from V and 2 bases from J, with 14 bases between. This table comes from immunoSEQ multiplex PCR, and its TCRdb copy is limited to in-frame clones, with some not included. The table has 25,000 to 40,000 clones, over 85% seen once; the top ten hold about 2.2%. The sequencing used PBMCs, collected from a glioma patient whose treatment included an IDH1 peptide vaccine. The rearrangement uses TRBV7-2 and TRBJ2-7, with D maybe TRBD1 (8 bases). This TCR derives from a middle-aged man with glioma. The CDR3 protein is CASRSQGGTYEQYF. The CDR3 DNA is TGTGCCAGCAGGTCACAGGGGGGGACCTACGAGCAGTACTTC.